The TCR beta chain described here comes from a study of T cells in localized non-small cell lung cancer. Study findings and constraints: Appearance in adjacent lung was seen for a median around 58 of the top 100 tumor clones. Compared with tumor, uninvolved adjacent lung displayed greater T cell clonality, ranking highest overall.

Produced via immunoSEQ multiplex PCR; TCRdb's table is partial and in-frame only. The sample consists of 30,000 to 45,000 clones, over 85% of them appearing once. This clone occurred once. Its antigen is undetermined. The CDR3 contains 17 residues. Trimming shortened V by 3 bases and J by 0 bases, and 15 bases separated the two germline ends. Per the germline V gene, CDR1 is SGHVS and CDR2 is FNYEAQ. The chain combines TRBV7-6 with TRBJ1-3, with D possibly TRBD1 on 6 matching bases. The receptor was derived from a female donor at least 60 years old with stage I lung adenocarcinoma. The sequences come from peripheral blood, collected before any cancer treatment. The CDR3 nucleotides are TGTGCCAGCAGCTTCGGGGGTGGGACACCCTCTGGAAACACCATATATTTT. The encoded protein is CASSFGGGTPSGNTIYF.